These T cell receptor beta chains were read from a single sample in a study of neurological immune-mediated disorders. TCRdb used MiXCR to reprocess the 5' RACE reads, holding one entry per CDR3 protein. The sample contains about 95,000 distinct CDR3 sequences, 3.5% of which appear only once. Sequencing was carried out using PBMCs. These receptors were collected from a woman younger than 30 with multiple sclerosis. Both conserved end residues are part of each CDR3. D genes are given only for firm matches. A clone size is listed for some rows: how often the clone was seen (once, few, many), or a class if it is expanded.

V gene: TRBV28; D gene: .; CDR3 length: 15; J gene: TRBJ2-3; clone size: .; CDR3 DNA: TGTGCCAGCAGTACGGCTAGCGCAAACACAGATACGCAGTATTTT; CDR3 protein: CASSTASANTDTQYF
V gene: TRBV12-5; D gene: TRBD1; CDR3 length: 16; J gene: TRBJ1-2; clone size: many; CDR3 DNA: TGTGCTAGTGGTGGCGGGACAGGGGGCGAGTTGGATGGCTACACCTTC; CDR3 protein: CASGGGTGGELDGYTF
V gene: TRBV6-5; D gene: .; CDR3 length: 14; J gene: TRBJ1-1; clone size: many; CDR3 DNA: TGTGCCAGCAGTTACTCGGTTGTGGTCACTGAAGCTTTCTTT; CDR3 protein: CASSYSVVVTEAFF
V gene: TRBV5-1; D gene: .; CDR3 length: 13; J gene: TRBJ1-4; clone size: many; CDR3 DNA: TGCGCCAGCAGTATTTCCTCGTTTGAAAAACTGTTTTTT; CDR3 protein: CASSISSFEKLFF
V gene: TRBV5-1; D gene: .; CDR3 length: 14; J gene: TRBJ2-7; clone size: many; CDR3 DNA: TGCGCCAGCAGCTTGGTGGGGGGATCCAACGAGCAGTACTTC; CDR3 protein: CASSLVGGSNEQYF
V gene: TRBV7-3; D gene: .; CDR3 length: 15; J gene: TRBJ2-7; clone size: many; CDR3 DNA: TGTGCCAGCAGCCCCCAGGCGGGCAGCTCCTACGAGCAGTACTTC; CDR3 protein: CASSPQAGSSYEQYF
V gene: TRBV7-2; D gene: .; CDR3 length: 13; J gene: TRBJ1-1; clone size: many; CDR3 DNA: TGTGCCAGCAGCTTCACTGTGAACACTGAAGCTTTCTTT; CDR3 protein: CASSFTVNTEAFF
V gene: TRBV4-1; D gene: .; CDR3 length: 14; J gene: TRBJ1-2; clone size: few; CDR3 DNA: TGCGCCAGCAGCCAAGTATGGTACTCCTATGGCTACACCTTC; CDR3 protein: CASSQVWYSYGYTF
V gene: TRBV7-6; D gene: .; CDR3 length: 12; J gene: TRBJ2-7; clone size: many; CDR3 DNA: TGTGCCAGCAGCTTTAAGGGGATCGAGCAGTACTTC; CDR3 protein: CASSFKGIEQYF
V gene: TRBV4-1; D gene: .; CDR3 length: 15; J gene: TRBJ1-1; clone size: few; CDR3 DNA: TGCGCCAGCAGCAGCTACGGTCCGAAAGGGGATGAAGCTTTCTTT; CDR3 protein: CASSSYGPKGDEAFF
V gene: TRBV15; D gene: .; CDR3 length: 13; J gene: TRBJ2-5; clone size: many; CDR3 DNA: TGTGCCACCAGCGGTGGGTTATTGGAGACCCAGTACTTC; CDR3 protein: CATSGGLLETQYF
V gene: TRBV7-2; D gene: TRBD1; CDR3 length: 14; J gene: TRBJ1-5; clone size: many; CDR3 DNA: TGTGCCAGCAGCGCACAGGGGGGTGAGGAGCCCCAGCATTTT; CDR3 protein: CASSAQGGEEPQHF
V gene: TRBV24-1; D gene: .; CDR3 length: 13; J gene: TRBJ2-1; clone size: many; CDR3 DNA: TGTGCCACCAGTGACCATATCTACAATGAGCAGTTCTTC; CDR3 protein: CATSDHIYNEQFF
V gene: TRBV20-1; D gene: .; CDR3 length: 12; J gene: TRBJ1-5; clone size: many; CDR3 DNA: TGCAGTGCGGTTCATGGCCCACGGCCCCAGCATTTT; CDR3 protein: CSAVHGPRPQHF
V gene: TRBV12-3/TRBV12-4; D gene: TRBD2; CDR3 length: 14; J gene: TRBJ2-7; clone size: many; CDR3 DNA: TGTGCCAGCAGAACTAGCGGGGGGGCGTACGAGCAGTACTTC; CDR3 protein: CASRTSGGAYEQYF
V gene: TRBV6-5; D gene: .; CDR3 length: 13; J gene: TRBJ2-5; clone size: many; CDR3 DNA: TGTGCCAGCAGTTACGCACCGGGGGAGACCCAGTACTTC; CDR3 protein: CASSYAPGETQYF
V gene: TRBV28; D gene: .; CDR3 length: 15; J gene: TRBJ2-1; clone size: many; CDR3 DNA: TGTGCCAGCAGCCAACGGGTCAGCTCCTACAATGAGCAGTTCTTC; CDR3 protein: CASSQRVSSYNEQFF
V gene: TRBV5-1; D gene: .; CDR3 length: 15; J gene: TRBJ2-2; clone size: many; CDR3 DNA: TGCGCCAGCAGCTTGGCTCTCCACGACACCGGGGAGCTGTTTTTT; CDR3 protein: CASSLALHDTGELFF
V gene: TRBV20-1; D gene: .; CDR3 length: 13; J gene: TRBJ1-3; clone size: .; CDR3 DNA: TGCAGTGCTGGCAGGCTCTCTGGAAACACCATATATTTT; CDR3 protein: CSAGRLSGNTIYF
V gene: TRBV10-3; D gene: .; CDR3 length: 14; J gene: TRBJ2-3; clone size: many; CDR3 DNA: TGTGCCATCAAAGGGGGGGATAGCACAGATACGCAGTATTTT; CDR3 protein: CAIKGGDSTDTQYF
V gene: TRBV7-2; D gene: .; CDR3 length: 14; J gene: TRBJ2-7; clone size: many; CDR3 DNA: TGTGCCAGCAGCTTTAGTGGGGGCCTGTACGAGCAGTACTTC; CDR3 protein: CASSFSGGLYEQYF
V gene: TRBV5-6; D gene: .; CDR3 length: 15; J gene: TRBJ1-2; clone size: many; CDR3 DNA: TGTGCCAGCAGCACCGGGCAAAATTTTAACTATGGCTACACCTTC; CDR3 protein: CASSTGQNFNYGYTF
V gene: TRBV27; D gene: .; CDR3 length: 13; J gene: TRBJ1-5; clone size: many; CDR3 DNA: TGTGCCAGCAGTTGGGGATACGATCAGCCCCAGCATTTT; CDR3 protein: CASSWGYDQPQHF
V gene: TRBV30; D gene: .; CDR3 length: 13; J gene: TRBJ1-2; clone size: many; CDR3 DNA: TGTGCTATATTAGGATCTTCCAACTATGGCTACACCTTC; CDR3 protein: CAILGSSNYGYTF
V gene: TRBV5-1; D gene: .; CDR3 length: 11; J gene: TRBJ2-7; clone size: many; CDR3 DNA: TGCGCCAGCAGTATAAACTACGAGCAGTACTTC; CDR3 protein: CASSINYEQYF
V gene: TRBV11-2; D gene: TRBD2; CDR3 length: 17; J gene: TRBJ2-3; clone size: few; CDR3 DNA: TGTGCCAGCAGTCAACAGGGGCTAGCGGGGGCCACAGATACGCAGTATTTT; CDR3 protein: CASSQQGLAGATDTQYF
V gene: TRBV4-3; D gene: TRBD2; CDR3 length: 15; J gene: TRBJ2-3; clone size: few; CDR3 DNA: TGCGCCAGCAGCCCCGGGACTAGCGGGAGGGATACGCAGTATTTT; CDR3 protein: CASSPGTSGRDTQYF
V gene: TRBV20-1; D gene: .; CDR3 length: 14; J gene: TRBJ1-4; clone size: many; CDR3 DNA: TGCAGTGCTACCACGGCGCTTAACGATAAAAAACTGTTTTTT; CDR3 protein: CSATTALNDKKLFF
V gene: TRBV5-1; D gene: .; CDR3 length: 14; J gene: TRBJ1-6; clone size: many; CDR3 DNA: TGCGCCAGCAGCCGGACGGATAGGGATTCACCCCTCCACTTT; CDR3 protein: CASSRTDRDSPLHF
V gene: TRBV27; D gene: .; CDR3 length: 15; J gene: TRBJ1-3; clone size: many; CDR3 DNA: TGTGCCAGCAGGGCTATAAGGGGCCCCGGAAACACCATATATTTT; CDR3 protein: CASRAIRGPGNTIYF
V gene: TRBV6-5; D gene: TRBD1; CDR3 length: 17; J gene: TRBJ1-1; clone size: many; CDR3 DNA: TGTGCCAGCAGTCCCCGGGACAGGGGATCGATGAACACTGAAGCTTTCTTT; CDR3 protein: CASSPRDRGSMNTEAFF
V gene: TRBV20-1; D gene: .; CDR3 length: 14; J gene: TRBJ1-6; clone size: many; CDR3 DNA: TGCAGTGCTTCGACAGGCCCGAGGGGGAAGGCCCTCCACTTT; CDR3 protein: CSASTGPRGKALHF
V gene: TRBV5-1; D gene: .; CDR3 length: 16; J gene: TRBJ2-3; clone size: many; CDR3 DNA: TGCGCCAGCAGCCTTCTAGGTGGGGGGCTTGGAGATACGCAGTATTTT; CDR3 protein: CASSLLGGGLGDTQYF
V gene: TRBV20-1; D gene: TRBD2; CDR3 length: 14; J gene: TRBJ2-6; clone size: many; CDR3 DNA: TGCAGTGCGAAAGCGGGATCCGGGGCCAACGTCCTGACTTTC; CDR3 protein: CSAKAGSGANVLTF
V gene: TRBV20-1; D gene: .; CDR3 length: 17; J gene: TRBJ1-1; clone size: many; CDR3 DNA: TGCAGTGCTCCCGGGACCGCAAGCTCTTCCATGAACACTGAAGCTTTCTTT; CDR3 protein: CSAPGTASSSMNTEAFF
V gene: TRBV10-3; D gene: .; CDR3 length: 9; J gene: TRBJ2-1; clone size: many; CDR3 DNA: TGTGCCATCGGTACGGAGCAGTTCTTC; CDR3 protein: CAIGTEQFF
V gene: TRBV6-5; D gene: TRBD2; CDR3 length: 16; J gene: TRBJ2-1; clone size: many; CDR3 DNA: TGTGCCAGCAGTTACCTTACCGGGACTAGAAACAATGAGCAGTTCTTC; CDR3 protein: CASSYLTGTRNNEQFF
V gene: TRBV5-5; D gene: .; CDR3 length: 15; J gene: TRBJ1-2; clone size: many; CDR3 DNA: TGTGCCAGCAGCCTCGGGCCTTACTCTAACTATGGCTACACCTTC; CDR3 protein: CASSLGPYSNYGYTF
V gene: TRBV20-1; D gene: .; CDR3 length: 15; J gene: TRBJ2-3; clone size: many; CDR3 DNA: TGCAGTGCTAGTGTACGGAGAGGGCCTGCAGATACGCAGTATTTT; CDR3 protein: CSASVRRGPADTQYF
V gene: TRBV7-9; D gene: .; CDR3 length: 15; J gene: TRBJ2-3; clone size: many; CDR3 DNA: TGTGCCAGCAGCGAAGGGGGTCTAGGACCAGATACGCAGTATTTT; CDR3 protein: CASSEGGLGPDTQYF
V gene: TRBV2; D gene: .; CDR3 length: 13; J gene: TRBJ2-1; clone size: many; CDR3 DNA: TGTGCCAGCGGGACCGCCAACTACAATGAGCAGTTCTTC; CDR3 protein: CASGTANYNEQFF
V gene: TRBV7-9; D gene: .; CDR3 length: 17; J gene: TRBJ1-6; clone size: many; CDR3 DNA: TGTGCCAGCAGCTTAGATGGCGGAGAGGACTATAATTCACCCCTCCACTTT; CDR3 protein: CASSLDGGEDYNSPLHF
V gene: TRBV11-2; D gene: .; CDR3 length: 14; J gene: TRBJ1-1; clone size: many; CDR3 DNA: TGTGCCAGCAGAGGTAAAAAGCCGAACACTGAAGCTTTCTTT; CDR3 protein: CASRGKKPNTEAFF
V gene: TRBV12-3/TRBV12-4; D gene: .; CDR3 length: 13; J gene: TRBJ1-2; clone size: many; CDR3 DNA: TGTGCCAGCAGTTTTGCAGAGGCCTATGGCTACACCTTC; CDR3 protein: CASSFAEAYGYTF
V gene: TRBV20-1; D gene: .; CDR3 length: 11; J gene: TRBJ1-2; clone size: many; CDR3 DNA: TGCAGTGCTACATCGGGCTATGGCTACACCTTC; CDR3 protein: CSATSGYGYTF
V gene: TRBV7-9; D gene: .; CDR3 length: 14; J gene: TRBJ2-2; clone size: many; CDR3 DNA: TGTGCCAGCAGCCCTCAGTGGGCCACCGGGGAGCTGTTTTTT; CDR3 protein: CASSPQWATGELFF
V gene: TRBV12-3/TRBV12-4; D gene: TRBD2; CDR3 length: 16; J gene: TRBJ2-1; clone size: many; CDR3 DNA: TGTGCCAGCAGTTTAGTTGTAGCGGGAGAAACCCATGAGCAGTTCTTC; CDR3 protein: CASSLVVAGETHEQFF
V gene: TRBV24-1; D gene: .; CDR3 length: 12; J gene: TRBJ2-3; clone size: many; CDR3 DNA: TGTGCCACCAGAGCCGACAGAGATACGCAGTATTTT; CDR3 protein: CATRADRDTQYF
V gene: TRBV5-1; D gene: .; CDR3 length: 15; J gene: TRBJ1-1; clone size: many; CDR3 DNA: TGCGCCAGCAGCTTGGATGCTATCCCGAACACTGAAGCTTTCTTT; CDR3 protein: CASSLDAIPNTEAFF
V gene: TRBV7-2; D gene: TRBD2; CDR3 length: 15; J gene: TRBJ2-7; clone size: many; CDR3 DNA: TGTGCCAGCAGCCCGCTAGCGGGAGTACGGCACGAGCAGTACTTC; CDR3 protein: CASSPLAGVRHEQYF
V gene: TRBV29-1; D gene: .; CDR3 length: 13; J gene: TRBJ2-2; clone size: few; CDR3 DNA: TGCAGCGTGGTGGGAGCACGCACCGGGGAGCTGTTTTTT; CDR3 protein: CSVVGARTGELFF